This entry lists 25 T cell receptor beta chains sequenced from one sample in a study of blood T cell repertoires in COVID-19. Assay used: immunoSEQ multiplex PCR; TCRdb lists only in-frame clones, some missing. The data show some 180,000 clones, approximately 86% seen once. Sequences were obtained from peripheral blood. The receptors were gathered from a woman aged 80 or older with COVID-19, enrolled during active disease.

The genes are TRBV5-6 and TRBJ2-4; 9 bases line up with TRBD2. The CDR3 contains 17 residues. Per germline, CDR1 SGHDT and CDR2 YYEEEE. The J segment lost 5 bases and the V segment lost 1 base, leaving 10 bases of the junction unmatched. The CDR3 DNA reads as TGTGCCAGCAGCTTGTACCCTAGCGGGGATGATGAAAACATTCAGTACTTC. It encodes CASSLYPSGDDENIQYF.

This clone came up a few times. The chain recombines TRBV5-1 with TRBJ1-4, with a tentative D call TRBD1 (5 bases). This CDR3 has 14 amino acids. V lost 5 bases, J lost 2 bases, and 10 bases lay in between. Germline V gene lookup returns CDR1 SGHRS and CDR2 YFSETQ. CDR3 sequence (DNA): TGCGCCAGCAGAACAGGCACTACTAATGAAAAACTGTTTTTT. Translation: CASRTGTTNEKLFF.

The chain recombines TRBV28 with TRBJ1-2, with 7 bases aligning to TRBD1. V was clipped by 5 bases and J by 4 bases; unmatched bases: 13. The V gene's germline CDR1 is MDHEN and CDR2 SYDVKM. The CDR3 runs to 16 residues. The CDR3 DNA follows: TGTGCCAGCAGTATCCCGGGACAGTTGGGTCTCTATGGCTACACCTTC. It codes for CASSIPGQLGLYGYTF.

The V gene is TRBV11-3, the J gene TRBJ2-7, with 9 bases aligning to TRBD1. V lost 5 bases, J lost 1 base, and 6 bases stayed unmatched. Germline CDR1 and CDR2: SGHNT and YENEEA. CDR3 length: 15 residues. CDR3 region: CASSLGTGSSYEQYF. CDR3 sequence (DNA): TGTGCCAGCAGCCTTGGGACAGGGTCTTCCTACGAGCAGTACTTC.

The V gene is TRBV11-2, the J gene TRBJ2-5; 7 nucleotides agree with TRBD1. The CDR3 length is 15 residues. V was pared by 5 bases and J by 2 bases, with 8 bases of the junction left unmatched. Germline-derived CDR1 and CDR2 are SGHAT and FQNNGV. CDR3 residues: CASSEGALPQETQYF. The CDR3 DNA sequence: TGTGCCAGCAGCGAGGGGGCCCTTCCTCAAGAGACCCAGTACTTC.

The chain recombines TRBV11-2 with TRBJ1-2, with TRBD1 matching 7 bases. This CDR3 is built from 15 residues. The ends lost 0 bases at V and 4 bases at J; junction bases unmatched: 5. The germline CDR1 and CDR2 sequences are SGHAT and FQNNGV. CDR3 protein: CASSLDRTGFYGYTF. The DNA of the CDR3 is TGTGCCAGCAGCTTAGATAGGACAGGTTTCTATGGCTACACCTTC.

The V gene is TRBV3-1 (or the pseudogene TRBV3-2), the J gene TRBJ2-7; 7 bases align to TRBD1. CDR1 is LGHDT, CDR2 YNNKEL, per germline (reference sequence). V gave up 3 bases and J gave up 8 bases; unmatched junction bases: 7. CDR3 length: 13 residues. CDR3 amino acids: CASSHDRDRKQYF. The CDR3 DNA reads TGTGCCAGCAGCCACGACCGGGACAGAAAGCAGTACTTC.

V gene TRBV5-1 combines with J gene TRBJ1-1; D possibly corresponds to TRBD1 (6 bases). This CDR3 is built from 15 residues. CDR1 and CDR2 (germline): SGHRS, YFSETQ. V was trimmed by 1 base and J by 0 bases, leaving 10 bases between them. CDR3 protein: CASSLTGHLNTEAFF. In DNA form, the CDR3 reads TGCGCCAGCAGCTTGACGGGACACCTGAACACTGAAGCTTTCTTT.

The chain employs TRBV7-2 and TRBJ1-1, with 8 bases identical to TRBD1. The V gene's germline CDR1 is SGHTA and CDR2 FQGNSA. V was clipped by 3 bases and J by 12 bases; unmatched bases: 6. CDR3 length equals 12 residues. The CDR3: CASSFPGQVSFF. The CDR3 DNA reads as TGTGCCAGCAGCTTTCCGGGACAGGTGTCTTTCTTT. The whole variable domain, remainder taken from reference TRBV7-2 and TRBJ1-1, is GAGVSQSPSNKVTEKGKDVELRCDPISGHTALYWYRQSLGQGLEFLIYFQGNSAPDKSGLPSDRFSAERTGGSVSTLTIQRTQQEDSAVYLCASSFPGQVSFFGQGTRLTVV.

The V gene is TRBV10-3, the J gene TRBJ1-1; 12 positions match TRBD1. Germline V gives CDR1 ENHRY, CDR2 SYGVKD. This CDR3 has 15 residues. Trimming at V came to 4 bases and at J to 7 bases, leaving 7 bases not matched to a gene. Here the CDR3 DNA reads TGTGCCATCAGTGGGCCGGGACAGGGGGCTGGTGAAGCTTTCTTT. This sequence encodes CAISGPGQGAGEAFF.

The V and J genes are TRBV24-1 and TRBJ1-2; 7 bases line up with TRBD1. The CDR3 length is 16 residues. CDR1 and CDR2 (germline): KGHDR, SFDVKD. V shed 2 bases and J 8 bases; nucleotides not matched to a gene: 13. CDR3 loop: CATSDSSTGSGSGYTF. In DNA form, the CDR3 reads TGTGCCACCAGTGATTCCTCGACAGGGTCGGGATCCGGCTACACCTTC.

The V and J genes are TRBV6-5 and TRBJ1-6, with 9 bases matching TRBD1. The CDR3 is made up of 15 amino acids. The ends lost 1 base at V and 8 bases at J; junction bases unmatched: 3. Germline loops: CDR1 MNHEY, CDR2 SVGAGI. The CDR3 region is CASSYWDRDDSPLHF. The CDR3 region has the DNA TGTGCCAGCAGTTACTGGGACAGGGACGATTCACCCCTCCACTTT.

The CDR3 sequence: CASSPDGTPANYGYTF. DNA of the CDR3: TGCGCCAGCAGCCCTGACGGGACTCCCGCGAACTATGGCTACACCTTC. This chain joins TRBV5-1 and TRBJ1-2; D is possibly TRBD1 (5 bases). Germline V gives CDR1 SGHRS, CDR2 YFSETQ. V lost 4 bases and J 2 bases, leaving 18 bases between the germline ends. This CDR3 contains 16 residues. Based on the CDR3 plus reference TRBV5-1 and TRBJ1-2, the full variable domain is KAGVTQTPRYLIKTRGQQVTLSCSPISGHRSVSWYQQTPGQGLQFLFEYFSETQRNKGNFPGRFSGRQFSNSRSEMNVSTLELGDSALYLCASSPDGTPANYGYTFGSGTRLTVV.

The chain couples TRBV27 to TRBJ1-4; TRBD1 agrees at 9 bases. The CDR3 contains 14 residues. The V gene's germline CDR1 is MNHEY and CDR2 SMNVEV (reference sequence). V lost 8 bases to trimming and J lost 8 bases; unmatched junction nucleotides: 9. This CDR3 is CASGPGQGGEKLFF. The CDR3 region has the DNA TGTGCCAGCGGCCCGGGACAGGGAGGCGAAAAACTGTTTTTT.

The CDR3 nucleotides read TGTGCCAGCAGCCAAGGGTGGGGGCGATATGGCTACACCTTC. Its translation: CASSQGWGRYGYTF. This sequence joins TRBV7-2 and TRBJ1-2, with a tentative D call TRBD1 (6 bases). The V and J ends lost 5 bases and 5 bases respectively, with 15 bases between them. The germline V gene has CDR1 SGHTA and CDR2 FQGNSA. The CDR3 length is 14 residues.

The rearrangement links TRBV6-2 or TRBV6-3 to TRBJ2-1; 8 nucleotides agree with TRBD2. The CDR3 extends over 18 amino acids. The V gene's germline CDR1 is MNHEY and CDR2 SVGEGT. V was clipped by 2 bases and J by 2 bases; unmatched bases: 11. CDR3 bases: TGTGCCAGCAGTTACGGTACGGGGGGGCGGCGACCCTACAATGAGCAGTTCTTC. Residues: CASSYGTGGRRPYNEQFF.

The rearrangement uses TRBV7-2 and TRBJ2-2, with 7 bases fitting TRBD1. The V and J ends lost 5 bases and 4 bases, in that order; junction bases with no gene match: 7. From germline, CDR1 is SGHTA and CDR2 FQGNSA. CDR3 length: 15 amino acids. CDR3 nucleotide sequence: TGTGCCAGCAGCCGTACAGGGGTTGCCACCGGGGAGCTGTTTTTT. Protein: CASSRTGVATGELFF. Variable domain in full (rest from reference TRBV7-2 and TRBJ2-2): GAGVSQSPSNKVTEKGKDVELRCDPISGHTALYWYRQSLGQGLEFLIYFQGNSAPDKSGLPSDRFSAERTGGSVSTLTIQRTQQEDSAVYLCASSRTGVATGELFFGEGSRLTVL.

This clone was picked up one time. The rearrangement links TRBV5-1 to TRBJ2-2, with 10 bases aligning to TRBD2. Germline V CDR1 and CDR2: SGHRS, YFSETQ. The CDR3 contains 14 residues. Losses at the gene ends were 4 bases for V and 5 bases for J; bases not matched to a gene: 2. The CDR3: CASSASGSTGELFF. The CDR3 nucleotides read TGCGCCAGCAGCGCTAGCGGGAGTACCGGGGAGCTGTTTTTT.

The genes are TRBV6-2 or TRBV6-3 and TRBJ2-7, with 11 bases fitting TRBD1. The CDR3 length is 15 residues. Germline V gene lookup returns CDR1 MNHEY and CDR2 SVGEGT. The ends lost 2 bases at V and 2 bases at J; junction bases unmatched: 2. CDR3 sequence (DNA): TGTGCCAGCAGTTACAAGGGACAGGGGGCCTACGAGCAGTACTTC. Protein sequence: CASSYKGQGAYEQYF.

The J gene is TRBJ2-7, the V gene TRBV5-6; TRBD2 matches 7 bases. Germline V CDR1 and CDR2: SGHDT, YYEEEE. This CDR3 is 15 amino acids long. V shed 3 bases and J 0 bases; nucleotides not matched to a gene: 6. CDR3 amino acids: CASSSTAGDSYEQYF. DNA of the CDR3: TGTGCCAGCAGCTCGACGGCGGGAGACTCCTACGAGCAGTACTTC.

CDR3: CATSRASMNTEAFF. The CDR3 nucleotides are TGTGCCACCAGCAGAGCCAGTATGAACACTGAAGCTTTCTTT. This chain connects TRBV15 to TRBJ1-1; no definite D call. Trimming left V 1 base short and J 0 bases short, with 6 bases between. The V gene's germline CDR1 is LNHNV and CDR2 YYDKDF (reference sequence). There are 14 residues in the CDR3.

As for this clone: This same CDR3 is encoded by further DNA sequences in the sample. The V call is TRBV12-3 or TRBV12-4, the J call TRBJ1-2; D might be TRBD1 (6 bases). V lost 2 bases and J lost 2, with 6 bases in between. The CDR3 loop spans 13 amino acids. The CDR3: CASSLQGNYGYTF. CDR3 in DNA: TGTGCCAGCAGTTTACAGGGGAACTATGGCTACACCTTC.

Comments on this clone: Other DNA sequences in the sample encode the same CDR3. V is TRBV12-3 or TRBV12-4 and J is TRBJ2-7; D is possibly TRBD1 (6 bases). Trimming took off 5 bases at V and 4 bases at J, with 9 bases between the two ends. This CDR3 has 12 amino acids. CDR3 residues: CASSQQGYEQYF. The CDR3 DNA follows: TGTGCCAGCAGTCAACAGGGTTACGAGCAGTACTTC.

The chain couples TRBV11-1 to TRBJ2-3, with 9 nucleotides matching TRBD2. Germline V lookup: CDR1 SGHAT, CDR2 FQDESV (reference sequence). The CDR3 runs to 15 residues. V trimming: 6 bases; J trimming: 5 bases; junction bases outside the gene matches: 9. DNA for the CDR3: TGTGCCAGCAGGCGGGGGGGACTAGGGCGAGATACGCAGTATTTT. Residues: CASRRGGLGRDTQYF.

V usage is TRBV7-8 and J usage is TRBJ1-1, with 8 bases fitting TRBD1. V lost 3 bases, J lost 1 base, and 7 bases stayed unmatched. This CDR3 has 16 residues. Germline-derived CDR1 and CDR2 are SGHVS and FQNEAQ. As DNA, the CDR3 is TGTGCCAGCAGCTTCCGTGGGACAGGATCGAACACTGAAGCTTTCTTT. It encodes CASSFRGTGSNTEAFF.